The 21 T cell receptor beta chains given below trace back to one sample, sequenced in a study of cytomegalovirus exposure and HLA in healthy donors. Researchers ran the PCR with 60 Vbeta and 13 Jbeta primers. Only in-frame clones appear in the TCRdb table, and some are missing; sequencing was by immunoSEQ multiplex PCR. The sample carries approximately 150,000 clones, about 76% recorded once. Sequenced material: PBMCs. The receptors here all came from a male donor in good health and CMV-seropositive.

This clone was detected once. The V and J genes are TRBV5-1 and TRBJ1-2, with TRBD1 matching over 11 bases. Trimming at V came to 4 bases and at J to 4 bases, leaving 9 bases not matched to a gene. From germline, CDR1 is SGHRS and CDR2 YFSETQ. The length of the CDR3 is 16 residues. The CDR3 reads CASSPRDRGNTYGYTF. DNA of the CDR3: TGCGCCAGCAGCCCTCGGGACAGGGGGAATACCTATGGCTACACCTTC.

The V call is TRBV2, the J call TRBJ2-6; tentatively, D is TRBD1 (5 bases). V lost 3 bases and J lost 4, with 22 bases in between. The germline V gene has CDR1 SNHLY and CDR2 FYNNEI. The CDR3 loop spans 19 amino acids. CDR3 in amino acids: CASSDYESLEGAGANVLTF. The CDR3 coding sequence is TGTGCCAGCAGTGATTATGAAAGCCTGGAAGGGGCCGGGGCCAACGTCCTGACTTTC.

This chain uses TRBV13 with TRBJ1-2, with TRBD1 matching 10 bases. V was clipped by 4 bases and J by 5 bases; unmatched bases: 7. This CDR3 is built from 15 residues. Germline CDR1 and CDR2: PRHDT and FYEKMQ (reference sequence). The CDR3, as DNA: TGTGCCAGCAGCTCAAGGGACAGGGGAAGGTATGGCTACACCTTC. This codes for CASSSRDRGRYGYTF.

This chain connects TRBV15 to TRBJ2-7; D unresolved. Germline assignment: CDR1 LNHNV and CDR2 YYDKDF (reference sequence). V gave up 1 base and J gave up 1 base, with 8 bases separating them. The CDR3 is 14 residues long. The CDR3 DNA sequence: TGTGCCACCAGCAGAGCTACGGTTTCCTACGAGCAGTACTTC. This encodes CATSRATVSYEQYF.

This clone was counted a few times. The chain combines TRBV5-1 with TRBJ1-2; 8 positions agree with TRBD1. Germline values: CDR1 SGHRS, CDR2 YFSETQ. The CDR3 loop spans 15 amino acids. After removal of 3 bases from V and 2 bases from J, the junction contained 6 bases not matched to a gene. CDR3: CASSWAGTGNYGYTF. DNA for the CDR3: TGCGCCAGCAGCTGGGCCGGGACAGGCAACTATGGCTACACCTTC.

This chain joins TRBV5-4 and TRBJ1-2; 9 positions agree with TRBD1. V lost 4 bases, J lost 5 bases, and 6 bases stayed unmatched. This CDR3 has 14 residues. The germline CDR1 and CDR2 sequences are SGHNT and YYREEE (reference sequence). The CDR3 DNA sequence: TGTGCCAGCAGCCCCGGACAGGGGATTTATGGCTACACCTTC. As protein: CASSPGQGIYGYTF.

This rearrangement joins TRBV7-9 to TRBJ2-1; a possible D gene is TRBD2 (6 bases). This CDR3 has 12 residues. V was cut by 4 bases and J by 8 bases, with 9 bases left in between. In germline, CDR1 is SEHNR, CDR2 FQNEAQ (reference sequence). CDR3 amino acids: CASSWEVDEQFF. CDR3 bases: TGTGCCAGCAGCTGGGAGGTGGATGAGCAGTTCTTC. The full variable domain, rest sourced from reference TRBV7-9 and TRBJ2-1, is DTGVSQNPRHKITKRGQNVTFRCDPISEHNRLYWYRQTLGQGPEFLTYFQNEAQLEKSRLLSDRFSAERPKGSFSTLEIQRTEQGDSAMYLCASSWEVDEQFFGPGTRLTVL.

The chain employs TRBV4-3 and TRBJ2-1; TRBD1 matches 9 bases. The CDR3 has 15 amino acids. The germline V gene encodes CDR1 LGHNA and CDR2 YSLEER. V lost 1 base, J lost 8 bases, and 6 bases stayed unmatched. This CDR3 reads CASSQAGGQGYEQFF. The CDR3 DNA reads TGCGCCAGCAGCCAAGCTGGGGGACAGGGTTATGAGCAGTTCTTC.

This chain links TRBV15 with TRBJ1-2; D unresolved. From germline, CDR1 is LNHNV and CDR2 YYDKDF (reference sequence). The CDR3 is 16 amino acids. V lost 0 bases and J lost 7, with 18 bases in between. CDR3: CATSRDPLGSVGGYTF. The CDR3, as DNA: TGTGCCACCAGCAGAGACCCGTTAGGGAGTGTAGGTGGCTACACCTTC.

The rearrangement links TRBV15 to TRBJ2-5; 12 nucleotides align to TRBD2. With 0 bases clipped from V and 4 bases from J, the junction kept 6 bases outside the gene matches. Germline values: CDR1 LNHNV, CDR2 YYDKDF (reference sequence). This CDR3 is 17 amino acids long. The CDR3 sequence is CATSRDLAGGPGETQYF. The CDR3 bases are TGTGCCACCAGCAGAGATCTAGCGGGGGGGCCGGGAGAGACCCAGTACTTC.

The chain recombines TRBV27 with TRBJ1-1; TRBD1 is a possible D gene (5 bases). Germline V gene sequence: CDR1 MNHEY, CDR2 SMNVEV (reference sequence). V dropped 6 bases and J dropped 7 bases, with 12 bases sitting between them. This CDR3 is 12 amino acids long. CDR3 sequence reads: CASRSLQGEAFF. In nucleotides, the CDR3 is TGTGCCAGCAGGTCCCTCCAGGGTGAAGCTTTCTTT.

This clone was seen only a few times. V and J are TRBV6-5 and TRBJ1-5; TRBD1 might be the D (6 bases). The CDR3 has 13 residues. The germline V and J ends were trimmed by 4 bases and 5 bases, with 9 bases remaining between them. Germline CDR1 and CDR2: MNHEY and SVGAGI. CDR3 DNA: TGTGCCAGCAGTTCCGGGACATATCAGCCCCAGCATTTT. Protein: CASSSGTYQPQHF.

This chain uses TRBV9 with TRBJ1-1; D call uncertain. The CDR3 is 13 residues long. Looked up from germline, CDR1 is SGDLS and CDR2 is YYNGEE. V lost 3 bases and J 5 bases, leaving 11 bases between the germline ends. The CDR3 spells CASSANLRTEAFF. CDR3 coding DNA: TGTGCCAGCAGCGCAAACCTGAGAACTGAAGCTTTCTTT.

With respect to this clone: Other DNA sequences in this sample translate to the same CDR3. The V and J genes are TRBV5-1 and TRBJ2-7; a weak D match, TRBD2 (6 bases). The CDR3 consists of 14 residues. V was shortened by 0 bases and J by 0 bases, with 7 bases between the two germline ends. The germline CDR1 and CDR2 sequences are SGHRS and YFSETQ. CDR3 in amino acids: CASSLDGGSYEQYF. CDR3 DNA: TGCGCCAGCAGCTTGGACGGGGGCTCCTACGAGCAGTACTTC.

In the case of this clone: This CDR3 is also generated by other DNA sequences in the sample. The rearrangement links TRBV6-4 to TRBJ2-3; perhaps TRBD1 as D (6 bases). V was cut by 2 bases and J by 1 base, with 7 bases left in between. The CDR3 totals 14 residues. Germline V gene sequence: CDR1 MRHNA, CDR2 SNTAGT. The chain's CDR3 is CASSDGGGTDTQYF. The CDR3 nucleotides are TGTGCCAGCAGTGACGGGGGCGGCACAGATACGCAGTATTTT.

The CDR3 DNA follows: TGTGCCAGCAGTGACAGGGGGCTTGGCGGGGAGCTGTTTTTT. Translation: CASSDRGLGGELFF. The V gene is TRBV2, the J gene TRBJ2-2, with TRBD1 identical over 8 bases. The CDR3 sequence is 14 residues long. Germline CDR1 is SNHLY and CDR2 is FYNNEI. J lost 7 bases, V lost 3 bases, and 4 bases had no gene match.

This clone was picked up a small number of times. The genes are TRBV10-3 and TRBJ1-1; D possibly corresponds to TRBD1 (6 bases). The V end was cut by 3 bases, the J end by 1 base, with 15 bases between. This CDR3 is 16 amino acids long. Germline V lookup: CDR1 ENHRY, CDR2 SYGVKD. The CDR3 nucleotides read TGTGCCATCAGTGAAGATACACAGGGACCGAACACTGAAGCTTTCTTT. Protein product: CAISEDTQGPNTEAFF.

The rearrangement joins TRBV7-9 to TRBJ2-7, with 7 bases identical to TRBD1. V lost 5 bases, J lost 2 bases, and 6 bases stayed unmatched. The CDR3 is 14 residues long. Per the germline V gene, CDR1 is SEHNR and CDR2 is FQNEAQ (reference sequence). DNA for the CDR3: TGTGCCAGCAGCCCGACAGGGACCCCCTACGAGCAGTACTTC. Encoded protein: CASSPTGTPYEQYF.

The CDR3 here is CASSELGKPFGPQHF. In DNA form, the CDR3 reads TGTGCCAGCAGTGAATTGGGCAAGCCCTTTGGACCCCAGCATTTT. The chain couples TRBV25-1 to TRBJ1-5; D gene uncertain. Germline V CDR1 and CDR2: MGHDK, SYGVNS. The V end lost 1 base, the J end lost 10 bases, and 17 bases lay between the germline ends. The CDR3 spans 15 residues.

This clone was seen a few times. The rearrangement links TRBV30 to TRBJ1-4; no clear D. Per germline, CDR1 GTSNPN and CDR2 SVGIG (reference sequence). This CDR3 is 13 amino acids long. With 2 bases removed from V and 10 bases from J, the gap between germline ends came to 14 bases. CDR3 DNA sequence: TGTGCCTGGAGTCCGGGTAAAATCGGAAAACTGTTTTTT. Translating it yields CAWSPGKIGKLFF. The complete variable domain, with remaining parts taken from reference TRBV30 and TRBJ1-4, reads SQTIHQWPATLVQPVGSPLSLECTVEGTSNPNLYWYRQAAGRGLQLLFYSVGIGQISSEVPQNLSASRPQDRQFILSSKKLLLSDSGFYLCAWSPGKIGKLFFGSGTQLSVL.

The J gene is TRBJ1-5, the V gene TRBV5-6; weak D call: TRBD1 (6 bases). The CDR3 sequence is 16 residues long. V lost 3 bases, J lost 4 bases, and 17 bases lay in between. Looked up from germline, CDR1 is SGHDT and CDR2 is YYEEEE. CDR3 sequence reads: CASSWRGARGNQPQHF. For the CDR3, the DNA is TGTGCCAGCAGCTGGCGGGGGGCGCGTGGAAATCAGCCCCAGCATTTT.